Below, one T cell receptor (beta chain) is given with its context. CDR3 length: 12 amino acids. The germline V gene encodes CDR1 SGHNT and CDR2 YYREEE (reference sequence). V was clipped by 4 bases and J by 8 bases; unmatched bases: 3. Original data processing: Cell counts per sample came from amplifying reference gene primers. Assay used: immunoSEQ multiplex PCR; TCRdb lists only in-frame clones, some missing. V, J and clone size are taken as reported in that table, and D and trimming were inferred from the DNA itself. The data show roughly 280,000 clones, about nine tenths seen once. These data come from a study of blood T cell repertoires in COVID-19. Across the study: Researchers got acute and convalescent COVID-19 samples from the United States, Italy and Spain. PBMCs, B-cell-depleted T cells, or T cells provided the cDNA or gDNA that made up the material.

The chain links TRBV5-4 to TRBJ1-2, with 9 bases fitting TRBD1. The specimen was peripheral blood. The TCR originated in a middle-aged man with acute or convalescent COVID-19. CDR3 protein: CASSRTGGGYTF. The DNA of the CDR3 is TGTGCCAGCAGCCGCACAGGGGGCGGCTACACCTTC.